This T cell receptor (beta chain) stems from a study of control samples from healthy donors and cancer patients. Germline V gene data show CDR1 as SQVTM and CDR2 as ANQGSEA. This CDR3 is built from 11 residues. V was trimmed by 7 bases and J by 8 bases, leaving 14 bases between them. TCRdb's table, derived via immunoSEQ multiplex PCR, lists solely in-frame clones and lacks some. Of some 210,000 clones in the sample, roughly nine tenths were seen once. The TCR was taken from a young man in good health. Sample: blood. The chain carries TRBV29-1 and TRBJ1-1, with D possibly being TRBD1 (6 bases). In nucleotides, the CDR3 is TGCAGCGCTTCGGACAGTGGGGAAGCTTTCTTT. It specifies CSASDSGEAFF. The full variable domain, rest sourced from reference TRBV29-1 and TRBJ1-1, is SAVISQKPSRDICQRGTSLTIQCQVDSQVTMMFWYRQQPGQSLTLIATANQGSEATYESGFVIDKFPISRPNLTFSTLTVSNMSPEDSSIYLCSASDSGEAFFGQGTRLTVV.